Presented here are 20 T cell receptor beta chains from one specimen sequenced in a study of patients and donors after allogeneic stem cell transplantation. TCRdb re-called the RT-PCR reads through MiXCR, storing one row per CDR3 protein. This sample yields some 880,000 distinct CDR3 sequences, of which about a sixth are seen a single time; approximately 5.9% belongs to the top ten. The sample taken for sequencing was blood, either unsorted or a sorted T cell fraction (not recorded which). Receptor source: a human donor who was either an allogeneic HSCT recipient or a stem cell or donor lymphocyte infusion donor (not recorded which). It is not recorded whose cells these are; they may come from a transplant donor.

This rearrangement joins TRBV4-2 to TRBJ1-1; no clear D. Germline V gene sequence: CDR1 LGHNA, CDR2 YNFKEQ. Trimming removed 5 bases at V and 1 base at J, with 17 bases between. The CDR3 contains 16 residues. Here the CDR3 DNA reads TGTGCCAGCAGCGCGCGGAAAGGGCGGGGGAACACTGAAGCTTTCTTT. This gives the protein CASSARKGRGNTEAFF.

A few counts support this clonotype. The chain joins TRBV15 to TRBJ2-5; tentatively, D is TRBD1 (5 bases). V was shortened by 0 bases and J by 5 bases, with 19 bases between the two germline ends. Per germline, CDR1 LNHNV and CDR2 YYDKDF (reference sequence). The CDR3 is made up of 17 amino acids. The CDR3 sequence: CATSREGLEWDRETQYF. CDR3 coding DNA: TGTGCCACCAGCAGAGAGGGGCTGGAGTGGGATCGGGAGACCCAGTACTTC.

In its sample, this clonotype was seen a few times. The genes are TRBV29-1 and TRBJ2-7, with 9 bases matching TRBD1. The CDR3 totals 13 residues. V dropped 3 bases and J dropped 2; count of bases not matched to a gene: 2. Germline values: CDR1 SQVTM, CDR2 ANQGSEA. This CDR3 reads CSVEGQGPYEQYF. CDR3 DNA sequence: TGCAGCGTTGAGGGACAGGGTCCCTACGAGCAGTACTTC.

The chain uses TRBV5-1 and TRBJ1-1, with D possibly matching TRBD1 (5 bases). This CDR3 has 14 amino acids. The germline V and J ends were trimmed by 4 bases and 6 bases, with 16 bases remaining between them. CDR1 and CDR2 (germline): SGHRS, YFSETQ. CDR3 in amino acids: CASSQGLAGPEAFF. The CDR3 DNA is TGCGCCAGCAGCCAGGGTCTGGCGGGGCCTGAAGCTTTCTTT.

The chain links TRBV15 to TRBJ2-5; the match to TRBD2 covers 7 bases. The V gene's germline CDR1 is LNHNV and CDR2 YYDKDF (reference sequence). The CDR3 length is 14 residues. V was pared by 4 bases and J by 3 bases, with 5 bases of the junction left unmatched. In DNA, the CDR3 is TGTGCCACCAGCAACGGACTAGGAGAAGAGACCCAGTACTTC. Translated, it gives CATSNGLGEETQYF.

The chain links TRBV19 to TRBJ1-1; D perhaps matches TRBD1 (6 bases). Per the germline V gene, CDR1 is LNHDA and CDR2 is SQIVND (reference sequence). This CDR3 is 14 amino acids long. V gave up 11 bases and J gave up 0 bases, with 16 bases separating them. The CDR3, as DNA: TGTGCCGCCGGGGGGCAGGGAGTGAACACTGAAGCTTTCTTT. Translation: CAAGGQGVNTEAFF.

The rearrangement links TRBV12-3 or TRBV12-4 to TRBJ2-5; TRBD1 aligns across 7 bases. J was trimmed by 4 bases and V by 5 bases; bases with no gene match: 7. CDR3 size: 14 residues. The chain's CDR3 is CASSLYRGTETQYF. CDR3 DNA sequence: TGTGCCAGCAGTCTGTACAGGGGAACAGAGACCCAGTACTTC.

This chain joins TRBV11-1 and TRBJ2-2; no clear D. Trimming removed 2 bases from V and 5 bases from J, with 9 bases in between. In germline, CDR1 is SGHAT, CDR2 FQDESV (reference sequence). The CDR3 consists of 14 residues. CDR3 nucleotide sequence: TGTGCCAGCAGCTTACTTACGCGGACCGGGGAGCTGTTTTTT. It translates to CASSLLTRTGELFF.

The chain couples TRBV20-1 to TRBJ2-7, with TRBD1 matching 7 bases. This CDR3 has 14 residues. V lost 3 bases, J lost 2 bases, and 7 bases stayed unmatched. Germline CDR1 DFQATT, CDR2 SNEGSKA (reference sequence). The CDR3 DNA sequence: TGCAGTGCTAGGAAACGGGACAGAGCCTACGAGCAGTACTTC. Translated: CSARKRDRAYEQYF.

This clonotype was recorded a few times. The V gene is TRBV7-3, the J gene TRBJ1-1; D remains unclear. Germline V gene sequence: CDR1 SGHTA, CDR2 FQGTGA. With 5 bases removed from V and 3 bases from J, the gap between germline ends came to 10 bases. CDR3 size: 13 residues. CDR3 amino acids: CASSPNRDTEAFF. CDR3 nucleotides: TGTGCCAGCAGCCCCAACCGGGACACTGAAGCTTTCTTT.

This chain joins TRBV4-2 and TRBJ2-7; TRBD2 aligns across 12 bases. The V and J ends lost 3 bases and 1 base, in that order; junction bases with no gene match: 4. The germline V gene has CDR1 LGHNA and CDR2 YNFKEQ. The CDR3 runs 16 residues. CDR3 nucleotide sequence: TGTGCCAGCAGCCACCTCACTAGCGGGAGGTCCTACGAGCAGTACTTC. It is translated as CASSHLTSGRSYEQYF.

The chain carries TRBV12-3 or TRBV12-4 and TRBJ1-2; possible D gene TRBD1, 5 bases. V lost 2 bases to trimming and J lost 6 bases, with 13 bases between them. CDR3 length: 14 amino acids. CDR3 nucleotides: TGTGCCAGCAGTTTAAATGGGGCGAACGATGGCTACACCTTC. Protein product: CASSLNGANDGYTF.

This sequence joins TRBV9 and TRBJ1-5; D remains unclear. The CDR3 spans 14 residues. The germline V gene has CDR1 SGDLS and CDR2 YYNGEE. V lost 4 bases to trimming and J lost 4 bases, with 12 bases between them. CDR3 in amino acids: CASSPRGRNQPQHF. The CDR3 DNA reads TGTGCCAGCAGCCCCCGCGGAAGGAATCAGCCCCAGCATTTT.

This chain uses TRBV6-1 with TRBJ2-6, with D possibly TRBD1 on 6 matching bases. Trimming shortened V by 7 bases and J by 0 bases, and 13 bases separated the two germline ends. Germline V gives CDR1 MNHNS, CDR2 SASEGT. The CDR3 length is 16 residues. As DNA, the CDR3 is TGTGCCAGCAACTCGGGACACAACTCTGGGGCCAACGTCCTGACTTTC. As protein: CASNSGHNSGANVLTF.

The chain carries TRBV12-3 or TRBV12-4 and TRBJ1-1, with D maybe TRBD1 (6 bases). This CDR3 is built from 13 residues. Trimming cost V 6 bases and J 11 bases, with 19 bases left between them. CDR3 nucleotides: TGTGCCAGCAGGTCCTTTGGGGGCTTATGGGCTTTCTTT. Translation gives CASRSFGGLWAFF.

The rearrangement links TRBV5-1 to TRBJ2-5, with D possibly matching TRBD1 (6 bases). V was pared by 2 bases and J by 1 base, with 9 bases between. The CDR3 runs to 14 residues. CDR1 and CDR2 from the germline V gene are SGHRS and YFSETQ. In DNA, the CDR3 is TGCGCCAGCAGCTTACAGGGAATCCAAGAGACCCAGTACTTC. This codes for CASSLQGIQETQYF.

The V call is TRBV25-1, the J call TRBJ1-2, with D perhaps matching TRBD1 (5 bases). Germline V gives CDR1 MGHDK, CDR2 SYGVNS. Deletions cut 2 bases from V and 5 bases from J, with 21 bases between. The CDR3 extends over 17 amino acids. CDR3 sequence reads: CASSEIGGSGSDYGYTF. In DNA, the CDR3 is TGTGCCAGCAGTGAAATTGGTGGTTCAGGGAGCGATTATGGCTACACCTTC.

Regarding this clonotype: A much larger clone differs from this one at a single base, so this may be a read error. The chain couples TRBV12-3 or TRBV12-4 to TRBJ2-1; D perhaps matches TRBD2 (5 bases). The CDR3 is 15 amino acids. CDR3 nucleotides: TGTGCCAGCAGTTTGTTTACCCCGGGATACAAAGAGCAGTTCTTC. It is translated as CASSLFTPGYKEQFF.

The chain couples TRBV7-6 to TRBJ2-5, with TRBD2 matching over 10 bases. CDR1 is SGHVS, CDR2 FNYEAQ, per germline. V shed 1 base, J shed 4 bases, and the junction held 6 bases outside the gene matches. The CDR3 loop spans 16 amino acids. The CDR3 DNA reads TGTGCCAGCAGCTTAGGGGCTAGCGGGGGAGGAGAGACCCAGTACTTC. Its translation is CASSLGASGGGETQYF.

V and J are TRBV10-3 and TRBJ2-3, with 7 positions matching TRBD2. The germline V gene encodes CDR1 ENHRY and CDR2 SYGVKD. After removal of 0 bases from V and 2 bases from J, the junction contained 5 bases not matched to a gene. There are 16 residues in the CDR3. This CDR3 is CAISESSGIPTDTQYF. CDR3 coding DNA: TGTGCCATCAGTGAGTCGAGCGGGATCCCCACAGATACGCAGTATTTT.